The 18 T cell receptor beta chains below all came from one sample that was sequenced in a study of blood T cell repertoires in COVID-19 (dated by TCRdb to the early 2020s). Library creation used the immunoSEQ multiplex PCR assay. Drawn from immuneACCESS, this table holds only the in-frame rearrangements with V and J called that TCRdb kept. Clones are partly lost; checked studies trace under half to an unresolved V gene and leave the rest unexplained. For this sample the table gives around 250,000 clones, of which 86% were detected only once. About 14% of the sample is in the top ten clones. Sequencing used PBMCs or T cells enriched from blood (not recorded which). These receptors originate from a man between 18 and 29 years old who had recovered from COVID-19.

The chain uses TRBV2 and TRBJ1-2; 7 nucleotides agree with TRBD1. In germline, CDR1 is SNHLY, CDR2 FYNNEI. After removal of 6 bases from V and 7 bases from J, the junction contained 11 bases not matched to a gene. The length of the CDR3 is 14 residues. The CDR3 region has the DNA TGTGCCAGCAGGGTGGATACAGGGGAGCGTGGCTACACCTTC. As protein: CASRVDTGERGYTF.

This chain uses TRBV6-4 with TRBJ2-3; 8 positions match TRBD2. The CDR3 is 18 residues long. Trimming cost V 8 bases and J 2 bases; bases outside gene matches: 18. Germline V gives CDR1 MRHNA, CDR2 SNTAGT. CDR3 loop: CASVSSSGGQPITDTQYF. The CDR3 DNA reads TGTGCCAGCGTAAGCTCAAGCGGGGGCCAACCCATCACAGATACGCAGTATTTT.

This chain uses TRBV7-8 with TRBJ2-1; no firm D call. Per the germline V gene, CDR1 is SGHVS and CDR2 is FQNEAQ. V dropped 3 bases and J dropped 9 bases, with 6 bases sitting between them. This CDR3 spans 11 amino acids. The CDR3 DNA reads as TGTGCCAGCAGCTTCCGGAGTGAGCAGTTCTTC. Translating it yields CASSFRSEQFF.

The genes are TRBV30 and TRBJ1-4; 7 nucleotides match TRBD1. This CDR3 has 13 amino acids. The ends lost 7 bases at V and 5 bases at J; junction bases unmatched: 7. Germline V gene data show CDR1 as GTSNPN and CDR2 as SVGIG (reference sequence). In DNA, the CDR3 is TGTGCCTACGCGAGGGGGCCCAATGAAAAACTGTTTTTT. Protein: CAYARGPNEKLFF.

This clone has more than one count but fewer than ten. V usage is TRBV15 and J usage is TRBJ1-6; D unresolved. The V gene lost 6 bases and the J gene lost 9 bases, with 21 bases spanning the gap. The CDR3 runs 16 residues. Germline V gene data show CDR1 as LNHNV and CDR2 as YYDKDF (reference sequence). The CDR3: CATRVVGREGSSPLHF. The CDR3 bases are TGTGCCACCAGGGTAGTGGGGAGGGAGGGTAGTTCACCCCTCCACTTT.

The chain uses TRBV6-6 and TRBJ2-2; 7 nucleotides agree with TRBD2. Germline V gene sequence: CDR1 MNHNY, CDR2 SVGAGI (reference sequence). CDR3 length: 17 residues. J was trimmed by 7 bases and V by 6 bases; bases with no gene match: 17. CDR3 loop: CASRRKMGGTNHGELFF. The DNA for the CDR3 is TGTGCCAGCAGGCGAAAAATGGGGGGGACTAATCACGGGGAGCTGTTTTTT.

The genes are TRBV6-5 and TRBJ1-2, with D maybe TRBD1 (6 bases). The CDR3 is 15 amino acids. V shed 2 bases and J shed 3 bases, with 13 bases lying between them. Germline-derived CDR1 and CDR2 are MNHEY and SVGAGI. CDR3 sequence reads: CASSYRAGGYYGYTF. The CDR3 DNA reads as TGTGCCAGCAGTTACAGGGCGGGGGGCTACTATGGCTACACCTTC.

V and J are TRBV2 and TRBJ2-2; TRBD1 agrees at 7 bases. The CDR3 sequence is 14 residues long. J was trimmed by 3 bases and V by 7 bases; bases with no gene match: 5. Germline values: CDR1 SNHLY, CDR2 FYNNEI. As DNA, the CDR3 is TGTGCCAGCACGTCCGGGACAGACACCGGGGAGCTGTTTTTT. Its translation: CASTSGTDTGELFF. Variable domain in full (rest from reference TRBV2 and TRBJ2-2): EPEVTQTPSHQVTQMGQEVILRCVPISNHLYFYWYRQILGQKVEFLVSFYNNEISEKSEIFDDQFSVERPDGSNFTLKIRSTKLEDSAMYFCASTSGTDTGELFFGEGSRLTVL.

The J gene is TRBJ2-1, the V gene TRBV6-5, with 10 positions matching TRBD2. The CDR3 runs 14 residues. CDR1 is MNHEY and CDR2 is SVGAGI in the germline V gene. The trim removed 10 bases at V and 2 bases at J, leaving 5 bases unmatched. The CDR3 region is CATSLAGAYNEQFF. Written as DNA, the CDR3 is TGTGCCACCTCCCTAGCGGGGGCCTACAATGAGCAGTTCTTC.

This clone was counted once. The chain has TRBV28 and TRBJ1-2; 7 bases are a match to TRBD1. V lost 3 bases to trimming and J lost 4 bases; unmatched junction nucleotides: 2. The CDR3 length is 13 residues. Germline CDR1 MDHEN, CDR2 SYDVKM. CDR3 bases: TGTGCCAGCAGTTTTGACAGGGTCTATGGCTACACCTTC. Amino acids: CASSFDRVYGYTF.

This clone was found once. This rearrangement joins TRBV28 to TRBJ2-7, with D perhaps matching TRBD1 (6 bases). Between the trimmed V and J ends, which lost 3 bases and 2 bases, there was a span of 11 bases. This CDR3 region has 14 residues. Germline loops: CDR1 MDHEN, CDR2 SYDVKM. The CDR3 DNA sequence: TGTGCCAGCAGTTTGCCTGGACAGCCCTACGAGCAGTACTTC. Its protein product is CASSLPGQPYEQYF.

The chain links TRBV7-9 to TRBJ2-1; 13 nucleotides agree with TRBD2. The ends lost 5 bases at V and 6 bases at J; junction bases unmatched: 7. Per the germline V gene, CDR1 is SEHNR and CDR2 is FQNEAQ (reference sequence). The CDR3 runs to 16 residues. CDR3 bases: TGTGCCAGCAGCATTGGACTAGCGGGAGTAGTCAATGAGCAGTTCTTC. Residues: CASSIGLAGVVNEQFF. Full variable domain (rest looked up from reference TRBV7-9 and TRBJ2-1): DTGVSQNPRHKITKRGQNVTFRCDPISEHNRLYWYRQTLGQGPEFLTYFQNEAQLEKSRLLSDRFSAERPKGSFSTLEIQRTEQGDSAMYLCASSIGLAGVVNEQFFGPGTRLTVL.

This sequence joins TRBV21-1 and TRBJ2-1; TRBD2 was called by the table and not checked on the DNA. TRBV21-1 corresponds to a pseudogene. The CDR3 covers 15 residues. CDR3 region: CASRPGLGPYNEQFF. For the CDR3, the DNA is TGTGCCAGCAGGCCGGGACTCGGACCGTACAATGAGCAGTTCTTC.

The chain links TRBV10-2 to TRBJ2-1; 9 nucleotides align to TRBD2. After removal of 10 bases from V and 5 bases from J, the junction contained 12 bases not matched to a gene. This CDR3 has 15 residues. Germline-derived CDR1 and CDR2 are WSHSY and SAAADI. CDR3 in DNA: TGCGCCACCTCACCTCCTAGCGGGAACAACAATGAGCAGTTCTTC. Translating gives CATSPPSGNNNEQFF.

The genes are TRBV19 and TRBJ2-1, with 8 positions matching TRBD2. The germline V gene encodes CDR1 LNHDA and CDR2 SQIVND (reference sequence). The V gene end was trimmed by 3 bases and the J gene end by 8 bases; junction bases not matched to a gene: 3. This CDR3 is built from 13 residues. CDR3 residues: CASSIRGGDEQFF. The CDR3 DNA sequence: TGTGCCAGTAGTATTCGGGGGGGCGATGAGCAGTTCTTC.

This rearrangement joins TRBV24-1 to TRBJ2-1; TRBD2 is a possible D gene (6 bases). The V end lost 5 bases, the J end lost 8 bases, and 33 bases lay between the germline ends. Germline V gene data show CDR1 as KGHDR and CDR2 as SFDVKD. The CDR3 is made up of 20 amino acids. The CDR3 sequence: CATSALAQTAGQTSGYEQFF. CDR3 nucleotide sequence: TGTGCCACCAGTGCGCTCGCCCAAACAGCGGGCCAAACCTCGGGGTATGAGCAGTTCTTC.

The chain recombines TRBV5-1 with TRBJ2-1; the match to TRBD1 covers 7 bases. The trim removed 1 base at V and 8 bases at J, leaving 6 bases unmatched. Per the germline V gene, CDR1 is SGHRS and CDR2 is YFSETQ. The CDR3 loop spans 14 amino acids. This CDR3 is CASSLLRGSDEQFF. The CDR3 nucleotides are TGCGCCAGCAGCTTGCTCAGGGGGAGCGATGAGCAGTTCTTC.

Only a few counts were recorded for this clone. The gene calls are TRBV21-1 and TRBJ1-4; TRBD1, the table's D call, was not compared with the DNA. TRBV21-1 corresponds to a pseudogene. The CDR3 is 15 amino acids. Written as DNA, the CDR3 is TGTGCCAGCAGCAAAGCGGGACAGGCCGGGGAAAAACTGTTTTTT. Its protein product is CASSKAGQAGEKLFF.